The T cell receptor beta chain described here comes from a study of shared clonotypes between healthy human individuals. About the research overall: CD8 memory received one plate per donor, CD8 naive two, CD4 memory three and CD4 naive three.

Here immunoSEQ multiplex PCR was the method, and the copy in TCRdb shows in-frame clones only, minus some. This sample has some 740,000 clones, with 85% to 95% found just once. As regards this clone: No antigen is known for it.

Study-level results: Several donors held about 5.1% of naive CD4 clonotypes in common. Researchers found naive subsets generally carried larger estimated richness than memory subsets. Clonotype sharing among the donors was expected to vary with sequencing depth.

After removal of 5 bases from V and 1 base from J, the junction contained 9 bases not matched to a gene. Germline CDR1 and CDR2: SGHAT and FQNNGV. CDR3 length: 16 amino acids. Positive CCR7 selection of CD45RO-negative cells yielded the naive CD8 cells, and terminally differentiated effector memory CD45RA+ cells were excluded. This TCR came from a man aged 30 to 45 in good health. The specimen sequenced was naive CD8+ T cells sorted from blood. The chain employs TRBV11-2 and TRBJ2-3; 7 nucleotides line up with TRBD2. CDR3 region: CASSQNGGLRTDTQYF. CDR3 nucleotides: TGTGCCAGCAGCCAGAACGGGGGACTACGCACAGATACGCAGTATTTT.